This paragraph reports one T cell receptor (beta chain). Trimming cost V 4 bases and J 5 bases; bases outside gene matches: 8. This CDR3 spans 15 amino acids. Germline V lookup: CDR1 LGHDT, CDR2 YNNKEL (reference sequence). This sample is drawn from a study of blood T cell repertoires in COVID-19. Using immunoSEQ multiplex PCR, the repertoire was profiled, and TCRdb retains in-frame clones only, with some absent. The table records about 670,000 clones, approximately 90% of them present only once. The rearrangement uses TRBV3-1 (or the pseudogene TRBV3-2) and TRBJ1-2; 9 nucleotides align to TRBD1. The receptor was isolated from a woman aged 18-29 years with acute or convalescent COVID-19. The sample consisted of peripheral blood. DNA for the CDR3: TGTGCCAGCAGCCCAGCTGACAGGGGGGGATATGGCTACACCTTC. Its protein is CASSPADRGGYGYTF.